The clone carrying this T cell receptor (gamma chain) came up a few times. The target antigen is unknown. The data were taken from a study of Vδ1+ human thymocytes. Germline V lookup: CDR1 VTNTFY, CDR2 YDVSTARD (reference sequence). The CDR3 is 14 amino acids. V was pared by 0 bases and J by 2 bases, with 4 bases of the junction left unmatched. Sequences come from RNA converted to cDNA by reverse transcription. CDR3 amplicons came from multiplex PCR with pooled V-gene forward and constant-region reverse primers. With CATT, TCRdb re-called clones from the multiplex PCR reads. The sample records about 36,000 gamma-chain clones, 20% to 25% being singletons. Between about 97% and 99.6% of sorted thymocytes were Vdelta1+. Study-level findings and limits: Around 20% of thymic delta-chain sequences were Vdelta2, with few Vdelta3, unlike blood Vdelta1+ controls. Thymic TRG and TRD repertoires appeared highly polyclonal.

Sequencing used Vdelta1+ gamma-delta thymocytes from the thymus. The subset: FACS-sorted CD3+ TCRalphabeta- TCRVdelta1+ TCRVdelta2- thymocytes. The chain is built from TRGV3 and TRGJ1 or TRGJ2. This TCR derives from a girl less than two years old who had congenital heart surgery. CDR3 coding DNA: TGTGCCACCTGGGACAGGCGGTATTATTATAAGAAACTCTTT. This gives the protein CATWDRRYYYKKLF.